Below are 29 T cell receptor beta chains sequenced from a single sample in a study of blood T cell repertoires in COVID-19. Method: immunoSEQ multiplex PCR; TCRdb's copy keeps in-frame clones and lacks some. Among a few hundred thousand clones listed, around nine tenths were seen once. The sequenced sample consisted of peripheral blood. These receptors were taken from a woman aged 55 to 70 with COVID-19, enrolled during active disease.

This clone was counted once. The chain is built from TRBV7-9 and TRBJ2-1, with 9 bases fitting TRBD2. CDR3 length equals 18 residues. V gave up 4 bases and J gave up 0 bases; unmatched junction bases: 10. Germline V gene sequence: CDR1 SEHNR, CDR2 FQNEAQ (reference sequence). The CDR3 here is CASSSTGTSIHSYNEQFF. The CDR3 DNA is TGTGCCAGCAGCTCTACCGGGACTAGCATCCACTCCTACAATGAGCAGTTCTTC.

This clone was observed once. The CDR3 DNA is TGTGCCAGCAGCCAATCGGACAGGCGAGAGAACATTCAGTACTTC. It specifies CASSQSDRRENIQYF. The gene calls are TRBV3-1 (or the pseudogene TRBV3-2) and TRBJ2-4; 7 nucleotides align to TRBD1. Germline V gene lookup returns CDR1 LGHDT and CDR2 YNNKEL (reference sequence). Trimming cost V 2 bases and J 7 bases; bases outside gene matches: 8. The CDR3 consists of 15 residues.

This chain connects TRBV6-2 or TRBV6-3 to TRBJ2-1; 7 positions agree with TRBD2. Trimming took 4 bases from V and 6 from J; bases not matched to a gene: 6. The germline gives CDR1 MNHEY, CDR2 SVGEGT. This CDR3 contains 14 residues. This CDR3 reads CASSSWTSSNEQFF. Written as DNA, the CDR3 is TGTGCCAGCAGTTCCTGGACTAGTTCCAATGAGCAGTTCTTC.

The chain uses TRBV19 and TRBJ1-2; 11 bases are shared with TRBD1. The germline CDR1 and CDR2 sequences are LNHDA and SQIVND (reference sequence). The CDR3 is 16 residues long. The V segment lost 5 bases and the J segment 3 bases; nucleotides outside the gene matches: 8. DNA for the CDR3: TGTGCCAGTAGTCACTGGACAGGGGGCCGGCACTATGGCTACACCTTC. This gives the protein CASSHWTGGRHYGYTF.

The rearrangement links TRBV11-3 to TRBJ1-1; possible D gene TRBD1, 5 bases. The CDR3 contains 17 residues. V lost 0 bases, J lost 5 bases, and 19 bases lay in between. Germline V lookup: CDR1 SGHNT, CDR2 YENEEA. CDR3 DNA sequence: TGTGCCAGCAGCTTAGACCGGGGGGACTTTTTCCGAACTGAAGCTTTCTTT. Its translation: CASSLDRGDFFRTEAFF.

V is TRBV7-3 and J is TRBJ2-1; 15 bases match TRBD2. Germline values: CDR1 SGHTA, CDR2 FQGTGA. The trim removed 4 bases at V and 9 bases at J, leaving 7 bases unmatched. The CDR3 covers 16 residues. Here the CDR3 reads CASSSGTSGGPGEQFF. The CDR3 DNA is TGTGCCAGCAGCTCCGGGACTAGCGGGGGGCCGGGTGAGCAGTTCTTC. Variable domain in full (rest from reference TRBV7-3 and TRBJ2-1): GAGVSQTPSNKVTEKGKYVELRCDPISGHTALYWYRQSLGQGPEFLIYFQGTGAADDSGLPNDRFFAVRPEGSVSTLKIQRTERGDSAVYLCASSSGTSGGPGEQFFGPGTRLTVL.

The chain carries TRBV18 and TRBJ1-5; D uncertain. The CDR3 spans 15 residues. Germline-derived CDR1 and CDR2 are KGHSH and LQKENI. V lost 3 bases, J lost 2 bases, and 11 bases lay in between. CDR3 sequence reads: CASSPLGVGNQPQHF. As DNA, the CDR3 is TGTGCCAGCTCACCCCTCGGGGTAGGCAATCAGCCCCAGCATTTT.

The rearrangement uses TRBV7-3 and TRBJ2-1, with 9 nucleotides matching TRBD1. Germline-derived CDR1 and CDR2 are SGHTA and FQGTGA. The V gene end was trimmed by 5 bases and the J gene end by 9 bases; junction bases not matched to a gene: 11. The CDR3 consists of 15 residues. The CDR3 nucleotides are TGTGCCAGCAGCGCCCGGGACAGGGTTTTTTCTGAGCAGTTCTTC. Protein sequence: CASSARDRVFSEQFF.

The V call is TRBV11-2, the J call TRBJ1-1; the match to TRBD1 covers 12 bases. CDR3 length equals 16 residues. CDR1 is SGHAT and CDR2 is FQNNGV in the germline V gene. V lost 1 base to trimming and J lost 11 bases; unmatched junction nucleotides: 11. The DNA for the CDR3 is TGTGCCAGCAGCTTAGTACCAGGGACAGGGGGCGTCGAGGCTTTCTTT. Residues: CASSLVPGTGGVEAFF.

This clone has a single count. The chain uses TRBV28 and TRBJ1-4, with 7 nucleotides matching TRBD1. The CDR3 runs to 13 residues. The V gene's germline CDR1 is MDHEN and CDR2 SYDVKM. Unmatched junction bases numbered 6, after V lost 3 bases and J lost 11 bases. This CDR3 is CASSLYDRAKLFF. The CDR3 region has the DNA TGTGCCAGCAGTTTGTACGACAGGGCTAAACTGTTTTTT.

The chain uses TRBV5-1 and TRBJ1-2, with D hard to call. CDR1 is SGHRS and CDR2 is YFSETQ in the germline V gene. V lost 0 bases, J lost 8 bases, and 17 bases lay in between. This CDR3 has 15 amino acids. Here the CDR3 DNA reads TGCGCCAGCAGCTTGGCCGCGGGATCCTCGCGGGGCTACACCTTC. Translated: CASSLAAGSSRGYTF.

The V call is TRBV7-6, the J call TRBJ2-6, with a possible D match to TRBD1 (6 bases). CDR1 and CDR2 (germline): SGHVS, FNYEAQ. Trimming left V 4 bases short and J 0 bases short, with 13 bases between. The CDR3 totals 17 residues. The chain's CDR3 is CASSYGTPSSGANVLTF. The CDR3 region has the DNA TGTGCCAGCAGCTACGGGACACCAAGCTCTGGGGCCAACGTCCTGACTTTC.

This clone has just a few counts. The chain uses TRBV30 and TRBJ1-2, with TRBD1 as a possible D gene (6 bases). Germline lookup yields CDR1 GTSNPN and CDR2 SVGIG (reference sequence). Trimming pared 0 bases from V and 7 bases from J, leaving 12 bases between. The CDR3 has 13 amino acids. The CDR3 DNA is TGTGCCTGGAGTGTAGCGGGGGCGCTTGGCTACACCTTC. Its protein is CAWSVAGALGYTF.

The chain links TRBV7-2 to TRBJ2-3, with D uncertain. Germline CDR1 SGHTA, CDR2 FQGNSA. The CDR3 loop spans 14 amino acids. The germline V and J ends were trimmed by 5 bases and 1 base, with 10 bases remaining between them. DNA for the CDR3: TGTGCCAGCAGCCCCCGGTTCCGCACAGATACGCAGTATTTT. This gives the protein CASSPRFRTDTQYF. The variable domain in full, with the rest retrieved from reference TRBV7-2 and TRBJ2-3, is GAGVSQSPSNKVTEKGKDVELRCDPISGHTALYWYRQSLGQGLEFLIYFQGNSAPDKSGLPSDRFSAERTGGSVSTLTIQRTQQEDSAVYLCASSPRFRTDTQYFGPGTRLTVL.

This chain links TRBV19 with TRBJ2-1; 9 bases align to TRBD1. The CDR3 spans 16 residues. Trimming took 7 bases from V and 7 from J; bases not matched to a gene: 14. Germline V gives CDR1 LNHDA, CDR2 SQIVND (reference sequence). The CDR3 DNA reads TGTGCCAGTACCTCAAAACCGGGACAGGGAATGAATGAGCAGTTCTTC. Protein product: CASTSKPGQGMNEQFF.

The rearrangement uses TRBV27 and TRBJ2-1, with D perhaps matching TRBD2 (5 bases). V lost 2 bases and J 0 bases, leaving 17 bases between the germline ends. Germline CDR1 and CDR2: MNHEY and SMNVEV (reference sequence). The CDR3 consists of 18 residues. DNA for the CDR3: TGTGCCAGCAGTTTAAGGACTGTCCGGGCGGGCTCCTACAATGAGCAGTTCTTC. This codes for CASSLRTVRAGSYNEQFF.

The rearrangement uses TRBV7-9 and TRBJ2-1; 8 nucleotides align to TRBD2. V gave up 3 bases and J gave up 1 base; unmatched junction bases: 5. Germline V gene lookup returns CDR1 SEHNR and CDR2 FQNEAQ (reference sequence). The CDR3 has 16 residues. DNA for the CDR3: TGTGCCAGCAGCTTTACTAGCGGTGAATCCTACAATGAGCAGTTCTTC. Amino acids: CASSFTSGESYNEQFF. The whole variable domain, filled in from reference TRBV7-9 and TRBJ2-1, reads DTGVSQNPRHKITKRGQNVTFRCDPISEHNRLYWYRQTLGQGPEFLTYFQNEAQLEKSRLLSDRFSAERPKGSFSTLEIQRTEQGDSAMYLCASSFTSGESYNEQFFGPGTRLTVL.

This sequence joins TRBV11-3 and TRBJ2-7; the D gene is possibly TRBD2 (5 bases). Trimming took 4 bases from V and 2 from J, leaving 9 bases between them. This CDR3 contains 13 residues. Germline values: CDR1 SGHNT, CDR2 YENEEA. The DNA of the CDR3 is TGTGCCAGCAGCTCACGGGGAACCTACGAGCAGTACTTC. Translated: CASSSRGTYEQYF.

This chain uses TRBV11-2 with TRBJ1-5; D perhaps matches TRBD1 (6 bases). Germline-derived CDR1 and CDR2 are SGHAT and FQNNGV. This CDR3 spans 13 amino acids. V lost 4 bases and J lost 2, with 6 bases in between. DNA for the CDR3: TGTGCCAGCAGCTGGACAGGCAATCAGCCCCAGCATTTT. This sequence encodes CASSWTGNQPQHF.

The chain carries TRBV18 and TRBJ1-1; D call uncertain. Trimming took off 6 bases at V and 3 bases at J, with 5 bases between the two ends. Germline CDR1 KGHSH, CDR2 LQKENI. The CDR3 consists of 11 residues. The CDR3 nucleotides are TGTGCCAGCTCCCCGGACACTGAAGCTTTCTTT. Encoded protein: CASSPDTEAFF.

The chain employs TRBV30 and TRBJ1-5; D ambiguous. The CDR3 covers 14 residues. Germline CDR1 and CDR2: GTSNPN and SVGIG (reference sequence). V was pared by 2 bases and J by 4 bases, with 12 bases between. CDR3 sequence (DNA): TGTGCCTGGAGTATCTGGGGAGGAAATCAGCCCCAGCATTTT. Translating it yields CAWSIWGGNQPQHF.

The chain combines TRBV4-1 with TRBJ2-1, with D maybe TRBD2 (5 bases). The CDR3 runs to 14 residues. V gave up 2 bases and J gave up 1 base, with 6 bases separating them. Looked up from germline, CDR1 is MGHRA and CDR2 is YSYEKL. The DNA of the CDR3 is TGCGCCAGCAGCCAAAGCGGATCCTACAATGAGCAGTTCTTC. This translates into CASSQSGSYNEQFF.

This chain joins TRBV3-1 (or the pseudogene TRBV3-2) and TRBJ1-5, with D unclear. Trimming took 1 base from V and 7 from J, leaving 5 bases between them. The CDR3 consists of 12 residues. Germline lookup yields CDR1 LGHDT and CDR2 YNNKEL (reference sequence). The CDR3 DNA follows: TGTGCCAGCAGCCAAGCAGGACAGCCCCAGCATTTT. Amino acid sequence: CASSQAGQPQHF.

The rearrangement links TRBV7-9 to TRBJ2-1; weak D call: TRBD2 (5 bases). The CDR3 sequence is 16 residues long. The ends were cut back, 5 bases at V and 0 bases at J, with 14 bases in the middle. The germline V gene encodes CDR1 SEHNR and CDR2 FQNEAQ (reference sequence). In DNA, the CDR3 is TGTGCCAGCAGCCGGAGGACCATCAGCTCCTACAATGAGCAGTTCTTC. Its translation: CASSRRTISSYNEQFF. Filled out from reference TRBV7-9 and TRBJ2-1, the complete variable domain reads DTGVSQNPRHKITKRGQNVTFRCDPISEHNRLYWYRQTLGQGPEFLTYFQNEAQLEKSRLLSDRFSAERPKGSFSTLEIQRTEQGDSAMYLCASSRRTISSYNEQFFGPGTRLTVL.

This clone was counted between two and nine times. This chain joins TRBV19 and TRBJ1-1; 9 bases are a match to TRBD1. The junction had 5 bases not matched to a gene; V was cut back by 6 bases and J by 0 bases. The CDR3 sequence is 15 residues long. The V gene's germline CDR1 is LNHDA and CDR2 SQIVND (reference sequence). The CDR3 DNA reads TGTGCCAGTAGCACAGGGGGCGCTTTGAACACTGAAGCTTTCTTT. Its translation is CASSTGGALNTEAFF.

The V gene is TRBV6-2 or TRBV6-3, the J gene TRBJ1-1; no firm D call. The CDR3 runs to 13 residues. The V gene's germline CDR1 is MNHEY and CDR2 SVGEGT. With 5 bases removed from V and 0 bases from J, the gap between germline ends came to 7 bases. CDR3 nucleotide sequence: TGTGCCAGCAGTAGCGTCGTGAACACTGAAGCTTTCTTT. Translated, it gives CASSSVVNTEAFF.

The DNA for the CDR3 is TGTGCCAGCAGCGTAGCCCAGGCGCTTGGACTAGCGGGGGAGCCCACCGGGGAGCTGTTTTTT. Amino acids: CASSVAQALGLAGEPTGELFF. The chain links TRBV9 to TRBJ2-2; 13 bases are shared with TRBD2. The germline gives CDR1 SGDLS, CDR2 YYNGEE. CDR3 length: 21 residues. V was clipped by 0 bases and J by 4 bases; unmatched bases: 15.

This clone was detected only once. The gene calls are TRBV11-2 and TRBJ1-5, with unresolved D. V was pared by 5 bases and J by 5 bases, with 10 bases between. CDR3 length: 13 amino acids. Germline V gene data show CDR1 as SGHAT and CDR2 as FQNNGV. CDR3: CASSPDGDQPQHF. The DNA of the CDR3 is TGTGCCAGCAGCCCCGACGGAGATCAGCCCCAGCATTTT.

The chain links TRBV6-5 to TRBJ2-7; D may be TRBD2 (6 bases). CDR1 and CDR2 (germline): MNHEY, SVGAGI. V was trimmed by 7 bases and J by 3 bases, leaving 13 bases between them. The CDR3 is 13 residues long. In DNA, the CDR3 is TGTGCCAGCACCGCTTGGGGGGTCTACGAGCAGTACTTC. The encoded protein is CASTAWGVYEQYF.